This TCR beta chain was recovered during a study of blood T cell repertoires in COVID-19. TCRdb keeps only in-frame clones here, not all; method: immunoSEQ multiplex PCR. The table shows over 150,000 clones, with about 88% occurring only once. Germline V gene sequence: CDR1 SGHAT, CDR2 FQDESV (reference sequence). The CDR3 length is 13 residues. Trimming shortened V by 10 bases and J by 1 base, and 13 bases separated the two germline ends. The rearrangement links TRBV11-1 to TRBJ1-1, with D possibly being TRBD1 (6 bases). What was sequenced was peripheral blood. This receptor was identified in a man aged 25-45 years with acute or convalescent COVID-19. DNA of the CDR3: TGTGCCACCGCGGACAGAGAGAACACTGAAGCTTTCTTT. It specifies CATADRENTEAFF.